A selection of T cell receptor beta chains follows, all from one sample in a study of CD8+CD57+ T cells in acquired aplastic anemia. In TCRdb, the reads were re-called with MiXCR into one record per CDR3 protein. The sample yields 260,000 or so distinct CDR3 sequences, more than 45% seen once. The source material was sorted CD4+, CD8+, or CD8+CD57+ T cells (not recorded which) from PBMCs. Every receptor here comes from a human donor with aplastic anemia. Each CDR3 is given with its conserved first and last residue. D genes are given only for firm matches. Rows give clone size only sometimes, using once, few, many, or a class for an expanded clone.

few,TRBV14,TRBJ2-1,-,TGTGCCAGCAGCCCGATAGGGCTAGCCCTCGAGAATGAGCAGTTCTTC,CASSPIGLALENEQFF
many,TRBV15,TRBJ2-6,-,TGTGCCACCAGCGGGGAGTTCTCTGGGGCCAACGTCCTGACTTTC,CATSGEFSGANVLTF
many,TRBV19,TRBJ2-6,TRBD1,TGTGCCAGTAGTACCCCATCCCGGGACAGGGTAAACTCTGGGGCCAACGTCCTGACTTTC,CASSTPSRDRVNSGANVLTF
few,TRBV9,TRBJ1-5,TRBD1,TGTGCCAGCAGTGAGTCGACAGGGAATGAACAGCCCCAGCATTTT,CASSESTGNEQPQHF
-,TRBV5-8,TRBJ2-5,-,TGTGCCAGCAGCTTGGGGGGCGAGGGAGAGACCCAGTACTTC,CASSLGGEGETQYF
many,TRBV7-9,TRBJ2-3,-,TGTGCCAGCAGCCGACAGTCTAGCACAGATACGCAGTATTTT,CASSRQSSTDTQYF
-,TRBV11-2,TRBJ2-7,TRBD2,TGTGCCACCCGACTAGCGGGGAGGTACGAGCAGTACTTC,CATRLAGRYEQYF
-,TRBV25-1,TRBJ1-1,-,TGTGCCAGCAGTGCCAACCCCGCACCCTTGAACACTGAAGCTTTCTTT,CASSANPAPLNTEAFF
-,TRBV7-9,TRBJ1-3,-,TGTGCCAGCAGCTTTAGCAGGGAATCGTCTGGAAACACCATATATTTT,CASSFSRESSGNTIYF
many,TRBV7-9,TRBJ1-5,-,TGTGCCAGCAGCCCCGACGTGTATAGCAATCAGCCCCAGCATTTT,CASSPDVYSNQPQHF
-,TRBV6-5,TRBJ2-1,TRBD2,TGTGCCAGCTCCCCACTAGCGCCCTCCAATGAGCAGTTCTTC,CASSPLAPSNEQFF
-,TRBV6-2/TRBV6-3,TRBJ2-7,-,TGTGCCAGCAGTTACTCGACCCAGAGGAGCTCCTACGAGCAGTACTTC,CASSYSTQRSSYEQYF
-,TRBV5-1,TRBJ2-6,-,TGCGCCAGCAGCCAAAGGTCCCCTGACGTCCTGGCTTTC,CASSQRSPDVLAF
-,TRBV5-1,TRBJ1-1,TRBD1,TGCGCCAGCAGCCTAGGGACAGACATGAACACTGAAGCTCTCTTT,CASSLGTDMNTEALF
many,TRBV10-1,TRBJ2-3,-,TGCGCCAGCAGTGAGTCTGGCGGACGCACAGATACGCAGTATTTT,CASSESGGRTDTQYF
many,TRBV5-1,TRBJ1-1,-,TGCGCCAGCAGCTTGTTGGGATGGGGTAACACTGAAGCTTTCTTT,CASSLLGWGNTEAFF
many,TRBV2,TRBJ1-4,TRBD1,TGTGCCAGCAGGGACAGGGTGGGGGAAAAACTGTTTTTT,CASRDRVGEKLFF
few,TRBV20-1,TRBJ1-5,-,TGCAGTGTCCCGAGCCAAGGCAATCAGCCCCAGCATTTT,CSVPSQGNQPQHF
many,TRBV28,TRBJ1-5,-,TGTGCCAGCAGTTTGCAAGTCAGCAATCAGCCCCAGCATTTT,CASSLQVSNQPQHF
-,TRBV9,TRBJ1-2,TRBD1,TGTGCCAGCAGCGTAGAGACAGGGACGTCGCTACCTAACTATGGCTACACCTTC,CASSVETGTSLPNYGYTF
-,TRBV14,TRBJ2-3,TRBD2,TGTGCCAGCAGCCAAGGACTAGCGGGGTTTCAAGATACGCAGTATTTT,CASSQGLAGFQDTQYF
-,TRBV29-1,TRBJ2-7,-,TGCAGCGTTGACAGGGGAGGATCCGAGCAGTACTTC,CSVDRGGSEQYF
-,TRBV19,TRBJ1-5,-,TGTGCCGGAGCCGCCCAGGGGCCAGGCCAGCCCCAGCATTTT,CAGAAQGPGQPQHF
many,TRBV7-9,TRBJ1-1,-,TGTGCCAGCAGCCTAGTCGAGAGTGAGGTCACTGAAGCTTTCTTT,CASSLVESEVTEAFF
-,TRBV6-6,TRBJ2-7,-,TGTGCCAGCAGTTACTCCGGTGACGGCTACGAGCAGTACTTC,CASSYSGDGYEQYF
-,TRBV20-1,TRBJ2-7,TRBD1,TGCAGTGCTACGACAGGGGACAACGAGCAGTACTTC,CSATTGDNEQYF
few,TRBV5-4,TRBJ1-1,TRBD1,TGTGCCAGCAGCTACCCCGACAGGGGCAGGAATGAAGCTTTCTTT,CASSYPDRGRNEAFF
many,TRBV19,TRBJ1-1,-,TGTGCCAGTAGTATAGGCAGGGCGAACACTGAAGCTTTCTTT,CASSIGRANTEAFF
few,TRBV3-1,TRBJ2-7,-,TGTGCCAGCAGCCAAGTCTTCGGGAACCGATACGAGCAGTACTTC,CASSQVFGNRYEQYF
-,TRBV2,TRBJ2-7,-,TGTGCCAGCAGTGAAGCCCTATTCCTAGACGAGCAGTACTTC,CASSEALFLDEQYF
-,TRBV7-2,TRBJ1-4,TRBD1,TGTGCCAGCAGCTTGGCTGGACAGGACGAAAAACTGTTTTTT,CASSLAGQDEKLFF
-,TRBV7-9,TRBJ2-7,-,TGTGCCAGCAGCACTAGTGGGGTGCCAGGGTACGAGCAGTACTTC,CASSTSGVPGYEQYF
few,TRBV7-2,TRBJ1-2,-,TGTGCCAGCAGCTTAGAGGTTACTTATGGCTACACCTTC,CASSLEVTYGYTF
-,TRBV6-4,TRBJ1-2,-,TGTGCCAGCAGTTCAGATGACAGTCTTAACCATGGCTACACCTTC,CASSSDDSLNHGYTF
-,TRBV2,TRBJ2-5,TRBD2,TGTGCCAGTGGGGGACTAGCGGGGGGGCTCGGGACCCAGTACTTC,CASGGLAGGLGTQYF
once,TRBV7-6,TRBJ1-1,-,TGTGCCAGCAGCTTAGTGACCCAATTAACAGGGTCGGCGACTGAAGCTTTCTTT,CASSLVTQLTGSATEAFF
many,TRBV7-2,TRBJ2-7,-,TGTGCCAGCAGCTTATATATTGGGGCCTACGAGCAGTACTTC,CASSLYIGAYEQYF
few,TRBV20-1,TRBJ1-3,-,TGCAGTGCTTTAACCGGGAACACCATATATTTT,CSALTGNTIYF
-,TRBV9,TRBJ2-1,-,TGTGCCAGCAGTGGAGACGAGGGGGTAGTTTTCTACAATGAGCAGTTCTTC,CASSGDEGVVFYNEQFF
-,TRBV6-2/TRBV6-3,TRBJ2-5,TRBD1,TGTGCCAGCAGTCTACAGGGGGAAAGGGAGACCCAGTACTTC,CASSLQGERETQYF
few,TRBV4-3,TRBJ1-1,-,TGCGCCAGCAGCCAAGATCGGGGTGGCACTGAAGCTTTCTTT,CASSQDRGGTEAFF